This T cell receptor (beta chain) originates from a study of control samples from healthy donors and cancer patients. Clones were sequenced by immunoSEQ multiplex PCR, and TCRdb holds only the in-frame ones, with some missing. This table has 120,000 or so clones, about 93% appearing once. This CDR3 contains 13 residues. With 6 bases removed from V and 1 base from J, the gap between germline ends came to 9 bases. CDR1 is MNHEY, CDR2 SMNVEV, per germline (reference sequence). This clonotype was obtained from a man aged 50 to 60 with head and neck cancer. The chain recombines TRBV27 with TRBJ1-1, with D perhaps TRBD1 (6 bases). The sample was PBMCs. CDR3 in DNA: TGTGCCAGCAGCTGGACAGAGAACACTGAAGCTTTCTTT. It encodes CASSWTENTEAFF.